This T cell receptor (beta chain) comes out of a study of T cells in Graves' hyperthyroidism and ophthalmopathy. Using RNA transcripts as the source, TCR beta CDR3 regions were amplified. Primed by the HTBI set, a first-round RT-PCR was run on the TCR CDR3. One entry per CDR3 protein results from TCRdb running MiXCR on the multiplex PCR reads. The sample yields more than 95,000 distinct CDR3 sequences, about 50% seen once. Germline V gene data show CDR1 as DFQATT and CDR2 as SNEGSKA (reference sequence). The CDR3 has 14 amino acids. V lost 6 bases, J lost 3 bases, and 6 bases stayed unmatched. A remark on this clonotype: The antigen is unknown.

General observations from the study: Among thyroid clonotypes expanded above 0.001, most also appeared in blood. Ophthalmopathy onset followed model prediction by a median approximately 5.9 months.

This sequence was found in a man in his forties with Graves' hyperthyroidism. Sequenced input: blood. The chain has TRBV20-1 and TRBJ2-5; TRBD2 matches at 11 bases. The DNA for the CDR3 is TGCAGTGCACCGGGACTAGCGGAGGAAGAGACCCAGTACTTC. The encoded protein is CSAPGLAEEETQYF.